These 5 T cell receptor beta chains originate from one sample sequenced in a study of shared clonotypes between healthy human individuals. Method: immunoSEQ multiplex PCR; TCRdb's copy keeps in-frame clones and lacks some. This sample has some 2,100,000 clones, with almost 96% found just once. The sample was naive CD4+ T cells sorted from blood. Subset denoted: CD45RA+ positively selected. The receptors were gathered from a man aged 18-30 years in good health.

The gene calls are TRBV7-6 and TRBJ2-3; the D gene is possibly TRBD2 (5 bases). The CDR3 is 15 residues long. Germline assignment: CDR1 SGHVS and CDR2 FNYEAQ. Trimming left V 5 bases short and J 1 base short, with 13 bases between. The CDR3 loop reads CASSRAAPGTDTQYF. Here the CDR3 DNA reads TGTGCCAGCAGCCGAGCGGCTCCCGGCACAGATACGCAGTATTTT.

The V and J genes are TRBV30 and TRBJ1-5; no definite D call. CDR3 length equals 13 residues. Germline CDR1 GTSNPN, CDR2 SVGIG (reference sequence). Trimming took off 2 bases at V and 4 bases at J, with 9 bases between the two ends. The CDR3 bases are TGTGCCTGGAGTATTGGGGAAAATCAGCCCCAGCATTTT. Protein sequence: CAWSIGENQPQHF. The variable domain in full, completed from reference TRBV30 and TRBJ1-5, reads SQTIHQWPATLVQPVGSPLSLECTVEGTSNPNLYWYRQAAGRGLQLLFYSVGIGQISSEVPQNLSASRPQDRQFILSSKKLLLSDSGFYLCAWSIGENQPQHFGDGTRLSIL.

The chain recombines TRBV7-2 with TRBJ2-7, with 8 bases lining up with TRBD2. The CDR3 has 17 amino acids. The V gene end was trimmed by 4 bases and the J gene end by 0 bases; junction bases not matched to a gene: 11. Germline loops: CDR1 SGHTA, CDR2 FQGNSA. This chain's CDR3 is CASSSILLAGSSYEQYF. In DNA, the CDR3 is TGTGCCAGCAGCTCGATCCTCTTAGCGGGGAGCTCCTACGAGCAGTACTTC.

V usage is TRBV13 and J usage is TRBJ2-5; a weak D match, TRBD2 (5 bases). Germline CDR1 and CDR2: PRHDT and FYEKMQ (reference sequence). The V and J ends lost 2 bases and 2 bases respectively, with 9 bases between them. CDR3 length equals 14 residues. Here the CDR3 DNA reads TGTGCCAGCAGCTTAAACGGGGTACAAGAGACCCAGTACTTC. Translating gives CASSLNGVQETQYF.

The chain employs TRBV18 and TRBJ2-2; D may correspond to TRBD1 or TRBD2 (6 bases each). The germline V gene encodes CDR1 KGHSH and CDR2 LQKENI. CDR3 size: 16 residues. Trimming removed 2 bases at V and 4 bases at J, with 14 bases between. The CDR3 nucleotides are TGTGCCAGCTCACCAGCGGGGCCGGGGGCCACCGGGGAGCTGTTTTTT. Amino acid sequence: CASSPAGPGATGELFF.